The clone carrying this TCR beta chain was seen just once. Antigen specificity is unknown. The junction departs from germline at one end; a sequencing error may be responsible. The CDR3 runs 15 residues. CDR1 is LGHNA and CDR2 is YSLEER in the germline V gene. This entry belongs to a study of cytomegalovirus exposure and HLA in healthy donors. Study information: A data release that came early held roughly 90 million unique TCRs from HLA-typed donors. Of a few hundred genotyped donors, roughly 81% grouped in the Caucasian-associated ancestry cluster. Study-wide results and limits: Fewer N-insertions than the 666-donor mean were reportedly shown by an Asian-associated ancestry cluster in a later analysis.

PCR amplification relied on 60 Vbeta primers (plus 13 Jbeta primers). Method: immunoSEQ multiplex PCR; TCRdb's copy keeps in-frame clones and lacks some. In the table there are 160,000 or so clones, 80% of which are singletons. This clonotype was sampled from a man aged 25 to 40 in good health and CMV-seronegative. The chain couples TRBV4-3 to TRBJ1-3; no clear D gene. Specimen: PBMCs. DNA of the CDR3: TGCGCCAGCAGCCAAGATGGGCAGGTTGGAAACGCCATATATTTT. Protein: CASSQDGQVGNAIYF.